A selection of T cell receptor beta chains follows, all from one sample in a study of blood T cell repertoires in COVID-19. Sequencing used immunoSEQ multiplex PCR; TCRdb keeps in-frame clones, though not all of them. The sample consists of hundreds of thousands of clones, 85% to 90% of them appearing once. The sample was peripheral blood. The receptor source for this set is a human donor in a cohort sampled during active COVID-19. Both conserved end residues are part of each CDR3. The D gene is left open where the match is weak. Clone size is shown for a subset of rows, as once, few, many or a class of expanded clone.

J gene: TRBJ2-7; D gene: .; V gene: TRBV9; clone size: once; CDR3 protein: CASSVVGSGEQYF; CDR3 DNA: TGTGCCAGCAGCGTAGTTGGGAGCGGCGAGCAGTACTTC
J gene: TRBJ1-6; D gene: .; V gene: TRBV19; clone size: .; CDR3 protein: CASSIAQGSSYNSPLHF; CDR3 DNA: TGTGCCAGTAGTATAGCTCAGGGGAGCTCCTATAATTCACCCCTCCACTTT
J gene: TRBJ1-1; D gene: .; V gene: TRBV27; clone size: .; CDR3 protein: CASATRGDTEAFF; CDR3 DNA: TGTGCCAGCGCCACGCGGGGTGACACTGAAGCTTTCTTT
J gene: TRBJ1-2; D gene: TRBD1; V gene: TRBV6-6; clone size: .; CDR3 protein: CASSYGTGNYGYTF; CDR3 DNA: TGTGCCAGCAGCTACGGGACAGGGAACTATGGCTACACCTTC
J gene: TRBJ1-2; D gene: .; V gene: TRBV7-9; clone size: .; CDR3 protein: CASSLDRGANYGYTF; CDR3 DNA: TGTGCCAGCAGCTTAGATCGGGGAGCTAACTATGGCTACACCTTC
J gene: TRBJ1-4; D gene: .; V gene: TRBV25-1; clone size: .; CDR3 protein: CASSTIWGTVGEKLFF; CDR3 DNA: TGTGCCAGCAGCACCATCTGGGGGACTGTCGGCGAAAAACTGTTTTTT
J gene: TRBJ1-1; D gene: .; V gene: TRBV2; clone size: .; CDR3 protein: CASGAGYRKYTEAFF; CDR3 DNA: TGTGCCAGTGGCGCAGGGTATAGAAAATACACTGAAGCTTTCTTT
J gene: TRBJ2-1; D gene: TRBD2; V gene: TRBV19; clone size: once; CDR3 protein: CASSSRSGSSYSYNEQFF; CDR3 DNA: TGTGCCAGTAGTTCCCGCAGCGGGAGTTCTTACTCCTACAATGAGCAGTTCTTC
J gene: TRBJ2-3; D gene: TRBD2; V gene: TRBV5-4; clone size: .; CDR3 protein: CASSLASGGSDTQYF; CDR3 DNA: TGTGCCAGCAGCTTGGCTTCGGGAGGATCGGATACGCAGTATTTT
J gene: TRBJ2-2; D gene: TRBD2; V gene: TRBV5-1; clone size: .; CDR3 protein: CASDYSGANTGELFF; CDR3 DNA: TGCGCCAGCGACTATAGCGGGGCGAACACCGGGGAGCTGTTTTTT
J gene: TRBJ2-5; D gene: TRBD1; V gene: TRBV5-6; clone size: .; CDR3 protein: CASSLETRTGASEQTQYF; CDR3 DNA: TGTGCCAGCAGCTTGGAGACTCGGACAGGGGCGAGTGAGCAGACCCAGTACTTC
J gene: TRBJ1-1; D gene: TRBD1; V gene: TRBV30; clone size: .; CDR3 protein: CAWSHPGTVNTEAFF; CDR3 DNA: TGTGCCTGGAGTCACCCAGGGACAGTGAACACTGAAGCTTTCTTT
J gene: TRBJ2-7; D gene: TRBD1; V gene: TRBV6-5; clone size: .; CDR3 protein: CATAPDRGWDEQYF; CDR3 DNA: TGTGCCACCGCTCCAGACAGGGGATGGGACGAGCAGTACTTC
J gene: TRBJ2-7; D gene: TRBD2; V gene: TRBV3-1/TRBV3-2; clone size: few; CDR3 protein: CASSRGLAGYEQYF; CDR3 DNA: TGTGCCAGCAGCCGCGGACTAGCGGGATACGAGCAGTACTTC
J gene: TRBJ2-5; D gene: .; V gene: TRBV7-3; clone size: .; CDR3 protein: CASSSGLQETQYF; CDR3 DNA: TGTGCCAGCAGCTCCGGACTGCAAGAGACCCAGTACTTC
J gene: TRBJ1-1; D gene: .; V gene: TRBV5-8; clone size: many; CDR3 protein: CASSLGVSEAFF; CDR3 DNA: TGTGCCAGCAGCTTGGGTGTTAGTGAAGCTTTCTTT
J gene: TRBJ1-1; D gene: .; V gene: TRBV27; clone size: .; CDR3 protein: CASSVDWNTEAFF; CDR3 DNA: TGTGCCAGCAGTGTCGACTGGAACACTGAAGCTTTCTTT
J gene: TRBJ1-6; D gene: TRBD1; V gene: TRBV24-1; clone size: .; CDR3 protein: CATSDSSGQGRPPLHF; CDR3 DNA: TGTGCCACCAGTGATTCGTCGGGACAGGGGAGGCCACCCCTCCACTTT